This T cell receptor beta chain derives from a study of CD8 T cells in ankylosing spondylitis. Study observations and caveats: Disease-associated clones were reportedly significantly overrepresented in matched ankylosing spondylitis synovial fluid. Apparently characteristic of ankylosing spondylitis blood was a TCR beta motif (about eight highly homologous variants). In reactive arthritis synovial fluid and blood, some motif variants had been reported before.

TCRdb recomputed calls from the 5' RACE reads with MiXCR, one row per CDR3 protein. The sample records around 130,000 distinct CDR3 sequences, around 15% being singletons. Notes on this clonotype: The target antigen is unknown.

In germline, CDR1 is SGHRS, CDR2 YFSETQ. The CDR3 runs 15 residues. Trimming cost V 7 bases and J 1 base, with 17 bases left between them. The chain uses TRBV5-1 and TRBJ1-1; D possibly corresponds to TRBD1 (5 bases). Sequencing was carried out using blood, either unsorted or a sorted T cell fraction (not recorded which). The TCR comes from a female donor with ankylosing spondylitis or in good health (not recorded which). CDR3 nucleotide sequence: TGCGCCAGCCGAAAAGGACAAGAACGGAACACTGAAGCTTTCTTT. It encodes CASRKGQERNTEAFF.